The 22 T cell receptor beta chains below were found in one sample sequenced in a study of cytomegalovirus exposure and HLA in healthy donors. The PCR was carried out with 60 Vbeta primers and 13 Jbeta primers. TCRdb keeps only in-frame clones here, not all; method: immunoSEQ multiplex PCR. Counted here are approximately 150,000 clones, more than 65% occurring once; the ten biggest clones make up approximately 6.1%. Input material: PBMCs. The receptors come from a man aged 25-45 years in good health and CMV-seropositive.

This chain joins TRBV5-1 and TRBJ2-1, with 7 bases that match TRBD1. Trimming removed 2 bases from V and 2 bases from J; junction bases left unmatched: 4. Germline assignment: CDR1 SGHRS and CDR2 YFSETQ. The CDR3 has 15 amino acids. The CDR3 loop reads CASSFGQVAYNEQFF. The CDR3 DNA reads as TGCGCCAGCAGCTTCGGACAGGTCGCCTACAATGAGCAGTTCTTC.

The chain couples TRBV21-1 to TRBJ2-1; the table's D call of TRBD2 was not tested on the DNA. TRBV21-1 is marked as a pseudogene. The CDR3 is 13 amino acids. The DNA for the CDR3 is TGTGCCAGCAAAGGCGGCTCCTACAATGAGCAGTTCTTC. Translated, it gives CASKGGSYNEQFF.

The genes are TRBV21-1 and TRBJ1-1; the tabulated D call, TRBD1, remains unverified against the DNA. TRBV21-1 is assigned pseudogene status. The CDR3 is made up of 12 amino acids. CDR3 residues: CATVTVNTEAFF. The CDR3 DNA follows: TGTGCCACGGTGACAGTTAACACTGAAGCTTTCTTT.

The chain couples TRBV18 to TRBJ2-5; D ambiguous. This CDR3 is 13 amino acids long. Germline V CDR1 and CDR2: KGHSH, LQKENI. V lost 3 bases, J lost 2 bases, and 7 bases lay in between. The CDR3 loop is CASSPPPQETQYF. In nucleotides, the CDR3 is TGTGCCAGCTCACCCCCCCCTCAAGAGACCCAGTACTTC.

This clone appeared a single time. In DNA, the CDR3 is TGTGCCAGTAGTCCGCAGGGGAACTACGAGCAGTACTTC. Its protein product is CASSPQGNYEQYF. This chain joins TRBV19 and TRBJ2-7; the D gene is possibly TRBD1 (6 bases). Germline V CDR1 and CDR2: LNHDA, SQIVND (reference sequence). Deletions cut 5 bases from V and 3 bases from J, with 11 bases between. The length of the CDR3 is 13 residues.

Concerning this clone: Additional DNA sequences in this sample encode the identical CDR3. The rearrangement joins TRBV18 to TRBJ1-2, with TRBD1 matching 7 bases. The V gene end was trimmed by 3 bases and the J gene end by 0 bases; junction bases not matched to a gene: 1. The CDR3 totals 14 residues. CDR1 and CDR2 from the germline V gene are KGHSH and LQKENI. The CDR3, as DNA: TGTGCCAGCTCACCTCAGGGGGCTAACTATGGCTACACCTTC. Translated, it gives CASSPQGANYGYTF.

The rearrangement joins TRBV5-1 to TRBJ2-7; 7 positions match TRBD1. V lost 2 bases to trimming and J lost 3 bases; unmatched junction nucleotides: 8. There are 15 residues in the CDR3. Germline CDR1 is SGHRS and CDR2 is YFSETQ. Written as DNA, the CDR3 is TGCGCCAGCAGCTTCATAGGGGGCTCTTACTACGAGCAGTACTTC. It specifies CASSFIGGSYYEQYF.

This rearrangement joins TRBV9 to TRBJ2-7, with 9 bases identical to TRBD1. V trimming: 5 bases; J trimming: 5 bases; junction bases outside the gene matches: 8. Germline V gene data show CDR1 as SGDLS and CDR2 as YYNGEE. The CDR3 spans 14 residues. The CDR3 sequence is CASSSAGQGHEQYF. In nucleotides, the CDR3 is TGTGCCAGCAGTTCCGCGGGACAGGGACACGAGCAGTACTTC.

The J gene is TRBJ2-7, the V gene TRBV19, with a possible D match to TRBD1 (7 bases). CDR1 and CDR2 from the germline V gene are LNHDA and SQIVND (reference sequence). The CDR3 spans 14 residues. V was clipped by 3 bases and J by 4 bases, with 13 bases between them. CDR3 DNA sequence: TGTGCCAGTAGTATTGGAGGGGGCGCATACGAGCAGTACTTC. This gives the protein CASSIGGGAYEQYF.

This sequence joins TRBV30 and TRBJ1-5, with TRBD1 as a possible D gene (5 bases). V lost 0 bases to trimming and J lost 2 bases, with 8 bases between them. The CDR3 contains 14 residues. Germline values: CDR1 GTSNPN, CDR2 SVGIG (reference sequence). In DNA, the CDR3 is TGTGCCTGGAGTGTGGGGGGTCGCAATCAGCCCCAGCATTTT. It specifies CAWSVGGRNQPQHF.

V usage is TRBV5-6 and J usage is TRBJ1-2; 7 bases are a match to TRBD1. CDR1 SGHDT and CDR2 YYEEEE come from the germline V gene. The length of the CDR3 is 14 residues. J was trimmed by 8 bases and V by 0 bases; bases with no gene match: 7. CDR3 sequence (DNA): TGTGCCAGCAGCTTGGCCGACACAGGGGAAGGCTACACCTTC. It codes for CASSLADTGEGYTF.

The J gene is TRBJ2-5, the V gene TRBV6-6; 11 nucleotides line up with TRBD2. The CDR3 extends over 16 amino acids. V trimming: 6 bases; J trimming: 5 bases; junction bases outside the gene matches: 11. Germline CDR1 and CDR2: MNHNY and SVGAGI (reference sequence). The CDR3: CASSPLAGGPRETQYF. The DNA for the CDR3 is TGTGCCAGCAGCCCTTTAGCGGGGGGGCCTCGGGAGACCCAGTACTTC.

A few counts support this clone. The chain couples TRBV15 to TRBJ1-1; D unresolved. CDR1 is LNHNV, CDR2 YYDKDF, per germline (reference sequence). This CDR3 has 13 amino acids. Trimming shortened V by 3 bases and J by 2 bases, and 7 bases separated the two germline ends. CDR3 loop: CATSRAGNTEAFF. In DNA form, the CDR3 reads TGTGCCACCAGCAGGGCGGGTAACACTGAAGCTTTCTTT.

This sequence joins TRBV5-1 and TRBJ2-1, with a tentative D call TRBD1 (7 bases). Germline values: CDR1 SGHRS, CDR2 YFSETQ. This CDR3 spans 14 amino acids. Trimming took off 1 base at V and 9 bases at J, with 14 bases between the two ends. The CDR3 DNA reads TGCGCCAGCAGCTTGAACAGGGGAGGAACTGAGCAGTTCTTC. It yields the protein CASSLNRGGTEQFF.

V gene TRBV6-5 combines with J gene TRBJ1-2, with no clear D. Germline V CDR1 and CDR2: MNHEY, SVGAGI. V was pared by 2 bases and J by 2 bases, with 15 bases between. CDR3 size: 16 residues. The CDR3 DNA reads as TGTGCCAGCAGTTACCTAGACTACAACGAAAACTATGGCTACACCTTC. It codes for CASSYLDYNENYGYTF.

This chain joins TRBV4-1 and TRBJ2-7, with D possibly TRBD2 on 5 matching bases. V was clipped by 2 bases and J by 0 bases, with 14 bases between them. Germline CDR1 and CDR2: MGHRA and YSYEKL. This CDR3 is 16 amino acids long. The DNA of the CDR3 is TGCGCCAGCAGCCAATTTCCACTAGAAGTCTCCTACGAGCAGTACTTC. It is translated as CASSQFPLEVSYEQYF.

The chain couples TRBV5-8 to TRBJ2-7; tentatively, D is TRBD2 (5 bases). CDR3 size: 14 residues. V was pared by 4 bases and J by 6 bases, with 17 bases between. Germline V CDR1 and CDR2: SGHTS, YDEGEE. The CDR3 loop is CASSTWTEDGEQYF. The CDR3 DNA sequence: TGTGCCAGCAGCACCTGGACGGAGGACGGCGAGCAGTACTTC.

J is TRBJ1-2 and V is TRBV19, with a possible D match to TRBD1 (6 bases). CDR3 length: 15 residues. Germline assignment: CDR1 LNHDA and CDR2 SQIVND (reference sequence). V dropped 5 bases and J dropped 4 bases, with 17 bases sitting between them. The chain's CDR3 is CASSSIQDRLYGYTF. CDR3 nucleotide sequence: TGTGCCAGTAGTTCTATCCAGGACAGACTCTATGGCTACACCTTC.

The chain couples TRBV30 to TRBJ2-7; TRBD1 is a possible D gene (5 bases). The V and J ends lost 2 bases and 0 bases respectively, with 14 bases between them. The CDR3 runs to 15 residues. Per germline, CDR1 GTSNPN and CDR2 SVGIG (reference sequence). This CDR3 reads CAWSPSRVLSYEQYF. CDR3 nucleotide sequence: TGTGCCTGGAGTCCCAGCAGGGTACTCTCCTACGAGCAGTACTTC.

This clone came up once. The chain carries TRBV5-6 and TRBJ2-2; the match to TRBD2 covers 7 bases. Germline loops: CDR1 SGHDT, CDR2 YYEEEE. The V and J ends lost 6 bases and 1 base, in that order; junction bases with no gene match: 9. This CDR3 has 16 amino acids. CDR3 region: CASTGGNLLNTGELFF. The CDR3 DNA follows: TGTGCCAGCACCGGGGGGAACCTCCTGAACACCGGGGAGCTGTTTTTT.

DNA for the CDR3: TGTGCCAGTAGTATGGGCACAGGGGGTTACACCGGGGAGCTGTTTTTT. It specifies CASSMGTGGYTGELFF. V and J are TRBV19 and TRBJ2-2; 8 bases fit TRBD1. Trimming removed 3 bases from V and 3 bases from J; junction bases left unmatched: 6. This CDR3 contains 16 residues. Germline assignment: CDR1 LNHDA and CDR2 SQIVND (reference sequence).

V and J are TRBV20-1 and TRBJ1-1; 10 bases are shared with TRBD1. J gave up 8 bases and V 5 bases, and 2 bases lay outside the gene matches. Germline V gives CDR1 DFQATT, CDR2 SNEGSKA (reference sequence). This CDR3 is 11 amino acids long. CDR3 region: CSAPDRGEAFF. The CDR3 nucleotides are TGCAGTGCTCCGGACAGGGGGGAAGCTTTCTTT.